The 8 T cell receptor beta chains below all came from one sample that was sequenced in a study of shared clonotypes between healthy human individuals. The protocol was immunoSEQ multiplex PCR, while the TCRdb copy is restricted to in-frame clones and leaves out a portion. In the table there are about 680,000 clones, around three quarters of which are singletons. Source material: memory CD4+ T cells sorted from blood. Sample subset: CD45RA-negative fraction. Every receptor here comes from a woman younger than 45 in good health.

The V and J genes are TRBV5-4 and TRBJ2-5, with TRBD1 identical over 10 bases. The trim removed 3 bases at V and 5 bases at J, leaving 7 bases unmatched. CDR3 length: 15 amino acids. Germline assignment: CDR1 SGHNT and CDR2 YYREEE (reference sequence). The CDR3 region has the DNA TGTGCCAGCAGCTACGACAGGGGGCGCCCCGAGACCCAGTACTTC. Its translation: CASSYDRGRPETQYF.

This rearrangement joins TRBV30 to TRBJ1-5; D gene uncertain. V was pared by 2 bases and J by 4 bases, with 12 bases between. CDR1 GTSNPN and CDR2 SVGIG come from the germline V gene (reference sequence). This CDR3 spans 14 amino acids. CDR3 in amino acids: CAWSRAGQNQPQHF. The CDR3 DNA reads TGTGCCTGGAGTCGAGCTGGTCAGAATCAGCCCCAGCATTTT.

V usage is TRBV6-5 and J usage is TRBJ1-5; D gene uncertain. Trimming left V 0 bases short and J 4 bases short, with 7 bases between. CDR3 size: 14 residues. Germline CDR1 and CDR2: MNHEY and SVGAGI. CDR3 nucleotide sequence: TGTGCCAGCAGTTACTCGAGTTTGAATCAGCCCCAGCATTTT. Translation gives CASSYSSLNQPQHF.

The rearrangement uses TRBV11-3 and TRBJ2-7; D unclear. This CDR3 has 13 residues. The germline V and J ends were trimmed by 0 bases and 6 bases, with 9 bases remaining between them. Germline V lookup: CDR1 SGHNT, CDR2 YENEEA. CDR3 sequence reads: CASSLDLSAEQYF. CDR3 bases: TGTGCCAGCAGCTTAGACCTATCGGCCGAGCAGTACTTC.

The rearrangement joins TRBV27 to TRBJ2-3, with D perhaps matching TRBD2 (5 bases). V was clipped by 2 bases and J by 2 bases, with 17 bases between them. The CDR3 is 17 amino acids. CDR1 and CDR2 (germline): MNHEY, SMNVEV (reference sequence). In DNA, the CDR3 is TGTGCCAGCAGTTTAGGTCGCTCATCGGGGTACACAGATACGCAGTATTTT. Protein sequence: CASSLGRSSGYTDTQYF.

Points on this clone: Other DNA sequences within the sample encode an identical CDR3. V gene TRBV5-4 combines with J gene TRBJ1-2; D may be TRBD1 (6 bases). Germline loops: CDR1 SGHNT, CDR2 YYREEE (reference sequence). Trimming took off 4 bases at V and 0 bases at J, with 7 bases between the two ends. This CDR3 comprises 13 residues. For the CDR3, the DNA is TGTGCCAGCAGCGGGGACACTAACTATGGCTACACCTTC. This translates into CASSGDTNYGYTF.

In regard to this clone: A junction boundary mismatches the germline segment, possibly from a read error. This chain connects TRBV20-1 to TRBJ1-2, with D tentatively TRBD1 (6 bases). The germline V gene has CDR1 DFQATT and CDR2 SNEGSKA (reference sequence). CDR3 length: 11 residues. The CDR3 nucleotides are TGCAGTGCTAGAGAGGACAGCTTTCGGGCCTTC. Protein: CSAREDSFRAF.

V and J are TRBV7-9 and TRBJ1-1; no reliable D call. Per the germline V gene, CDR1 is SEHNR and CDR2 is FQNEAQ (reference sequence). This CDR3 is 15 amino acids long. V was trimmed by 5 bases and J by 8 bases, leaving 21 bases between them. This CDR3 is CASSQDGPIRSEAFF. DNA for the CDR3: TGTGCCAGCAGCCAAGATGGTCCCATAAGATCCGAAGCTTTCTTT.